This entry lists 22 T cell receptor beta chains sequenced from one sample in a study of CD8+ T cells in alopecia areata. Samples from alopecia areata patients were lesional scalp punch biopsies and peripheral blood. Extracted from the samples, RNA was reverse transcribed into cDNA to serve as the sequencing template. Produced via immunoSEQ multiplex PCR; TCRdb's table is partial and in-frame only. The data contain approximately 9,800 clones, 65% to 80% of them singletons. Sequencing was carried out using skin. The origin of the receptors is a human donor with alopecia areata.

V and J are TRBV6-5 and TRBJ1-2; D ambiguous. The CDR3 is 13 amino acids. V lost 4 bases and J 8 bases, leaving 14 bases between the germline ends. CDR1 and CDR2 from the germline V gene are MNHEY and SVGAGI. CDR3 in DNA: TGTGCCAGCAGTTCTGAGAGGGCGCGAGGCTACACCTTC. This sequence encodes CASSSERARGYTF.

This sequence joins TRBV10-1 and TRBJ2-3; 10 positions agree with TRBD2. V dropped 8 bases and J dropped 3; count of bases not matched to a gene: 14. This CDR3 comprises 17 residues. Germline loops: CDR1 WNHNN, CDR2 SYGVQD (reference sequence). The CDR3 is CASRSVKGLAETDTQYF. The CDR3 DNA is TGCGCCAGCCGAAGTGTAAAAGGACTAGCGGAAACAGATACGCAGTATTTT.

The V gene is TRBV7-2, the J gene TRBJ2-1; no firm D call. Trimming removed 3 bases at V and 8 bases at J, with 8 bases between. In germline, CDR1 is SGHTA, CDR2 FQGNSA. This CDR3 contains 12 residues. DNA for the CDR3: TGTGCCAGCAGCTTCGGGTCCTATGAGCAGTTCTTC. Protein sequence: CASSFGSYEQFF.

The J gene is TRBJ2-1, the V gene TRBV7-9; D perhaps matches TRBD2 (6 bases). The V end lost 5 bases, the J end lost 10 bases, and 24 bases lay between the germline ends. The CDR3 consists of 16 residues. The germline V gene encodes CDR1 SEHNR and CDR2 FQNEAQ (reference sequence). CDR3 DNA: TGTGCCAGCAGCCCTGGGACTTCCCAGTGGTCGTCGGAGCAGTTCTTC. It specifies CASSPGTSQWSSEQFF. Based on the CDR3 plus reference TRBV7-9 and TRBJ2-1, the full variable domain is DTGVSQNPRHKITKRGQNVTFRCDPISEHNRLYWYRQTLGQGPEFLTYFQNEAQLEKSRLLSDRFSAERPKGSFSTLEIQRTEQGDSAMYLCASSPGTSQWSSEQFFGPGTRLTVL.

In this sample, this clone turned up a few times. The V gene is TRBV7-2, the J gene TRBJ2-7, with a possible D match to TRBD2 (5 bases). V was pared by 4 bases and J by 2 bases, with 15 bases between. The length of the CDR3 is 15 residues. Germline-derived CDR1 and CDR2 are SGHTA and FQGNSA. The CDR3 coding sequence is TGTGCCAGCAGCTCCCCCGCGAGGGCACCCTACGAGCAGTACTTC. Translated: CASSSPARAPYEQYF.

V gene TRBV30 combines with J gene TRBJ1-2; the D is unclear. CDR1 and CDR2 from the germline V gene are GTSNPN and SVGIG (reference sequence). The CDR3 loop spans 13 amino acids. The ends were cut back, 5 bases at V and 2 bases at J, with 12 bases in the middle. The CDR3 DNA is TGTGCCTGGGTCCCGGTCGAGAACTATGGCTACACCTTC. Translating it yields CAWVPVENYGYTF. The entire variable domain, with the rest obtained from reference TRBV30 and TRBJ1-2, is as follows: SQTIHQWPATLVQPVGSPLSLECTVEGTSNPNLYWYRQAAGRGLQLLFYSVGIGQISSEVPQNLSASRPQDRQFILSSKKLLLSDSGFYLCAWVPVENYGYTFGSGTRLTVV.

This clone was observed a few times. The chain couples TRBV30 to TRBJ2-2; D is unclear. Trimming took 5 bases from V and 5 from J, leaving 6 bases between them. This CDR3 spans 11 amino acids. Germline lookup yields CDR1 GTSNPN and CDR2 SVGIG (reference sequence). The CDR3 loop reads CAWEKTGELFF. CDR3 DNA sequence: TGTGCCTGGGAGAAAACCGGGGAGCTGTTTTTT.

The rearrangement uses TRBV10-2 and TRBJ2-5; possibly TRBD2 for D (6 bases). Germline lookup yields CDR1 WSHSY and CDR2 SAAADI. This CDR3 has 12 residues. The V end lost 5 bases, the J end lost 7 bases, and 11 bases lay between the germline ends. In DNA, the CDR3 is TGCGCCAGCAGTTTAGCGGCCGGGACCCAGTACTTC. It codes for CASSLAAGTQYF.

V is TRBV11-3 and J is TRBJ2-7, with D perhaps TRBD2 (5 bases). In germline, CDR1 is SGHNT, CDR2 YENEEA. Trimming pared 0 bases from V and 7 bases from J, leaving 19 bases between. The CDR3 is 16 amino acids. Here the CDR3 reads CASSLEREVRVTEQYF. The CDR3 coding sequence is TGTGCCAGCAGCTTAGAACGAGAGGTGAGGGTGACGGAGCAGTACTTC.

This chain links TRBV4-3 with TRBJ2-5; 7 bases map to TRBD2. This CDR3 has 13 residues. Unmatched junction bases numbered 3, after V lost 4 bases and J lost 4 bases. Per germline, CDR1 LGHNA and CDR2 YSLEER. CDR3 coding DNA: TGCGCCAGCAGCCGGGACTACCGAGAGACCCAGTACTTC. Protein product: CASSRDYRETQYF.

The rearrangement uses TRBV28 and TRBJ2-7; TRBD1 aligns across 9 bases. Germline CDR1 reads MDHEN; CDR2 reads SYDVKM. CDR3 length: 15 residues. Trimming at V came to 6 bases and at J to 5 bases, leaving 11 bases not matched to a gene. CDR3 sequence: CASRLSGTGSNEQYF. In DNA, the CDR3 is TGTGCCAGCAGATTAAGCGGGACAGGGTCAAACGAGCAGTACTTC. Combining the CDR3 with reference TRBV28 and TRBJ2-7 gives the whole variable domain DVKVTQSSRYLVKRTGEKVFLECVQDMDHENMFWYRQDPGLGLRLIYFSYDVKMKEKGDIPEGYSVSREKKERFSLILESASTNQTSMYLCASRLSGTGSNEQYFGPGTRLTVT.

This clone was picked up one time. This chain uses TRBV7-9 with TRBJ2-2, with no clear D. The V gene's germline CDR1 is SEHNR and CDR2 FQNEAQ (reference sequence). Trimming removed 0 bases from V and 6 bases from J, with 5 bases in between. This CDR3 region has 13 residues. The CDR3 here is CASSLARAGELFF. The CDR3 bases are TGTGCCAGCAGCTTAGCTAGAGCCGGGGAGCTGTTTTTT.

The chain is built from TRBV5-1 and TRBJ2-1; TRBD2 aligns across 10 bases. With 3 bases clipped from V and 6 bases from J, the junction kept 6 bases outside the gene matches. The CDR3 length is 15 residues. Looked up from germline, CDR1 is SGHRS and CDR2 is YFSETQ. The CDR3 region has the DNA TGCGCCAGCAGCTCCGGACTAGCGGTCGCCAATGAGCAGTTCTTC. Its protein is CASSSGLAVANEQFF.

This chain links TRBV11-2 with TRBJ2-5, with D perhaps TRBD2 (6 bases). This CDR3 is 16 amino acids long. V shed 0 bases and J shed 5 bases, with 16 bases lying between them. Looked up from germline, CDR1 is SGHAT and CDR2 is FQNNGV. The chain's CDR3 is CASSLDGQRAGETQYF. The CDR3 bases are TGTGCCAGCAGCTTAGATGGCCAAAGAGCGGGTGAGACCCAGTACTTC. The full variable domain, in which reference TRBV11-2 and TRBJ2-5 provide the parts outside the CDR3, is EAGVAQSPRYKIIEKRQSVAFWCNPISGHATLYWYQQILGQGPKLLIQFQNNGVVDDSQLPKDRFSAERLKGVDSTLKIQPAKLEDSAVYLCASSLDGQRAGETQYFGPGTRLLVL.

The chain links TRBV7-6 to TRBJ2-5; 15 bases align to TRBD2. In germline, CDR1 is SGHVS, CDR2 FNYEAQ. The J segment lost 4 bases and the V segment lost 4 bases, leaving 4 bases of the junction unmatched. The CDR3 extends over 16 amino acids. The DNA of the CDR3 is TGTGCCAGCAGCTCAGGACTAGCGGGAGGGGGAGAGACCCAGTACTTC. As protein: CASSSGLAGGGETQYF.

The chain combines TRBV14 with TRBJ2-1; tentative D call: TRBD1 (6 bases). The V end lost 2 bases, the J end lost 7 bases, and 12 bases lay between the germline ends. Per germline, CDR1 SGHDN and CDR2 FVKESK. There are 14 residues in the CDR3. Here the CDR3 reads CASSQNAQGNEQFF. The DNA for the CDR3 is TGTGCCAGCAGCCAAAACGCTCAGGGGAATGAGCAGTTCTTC.

The J gene is TRBJ2-3, the V gene TRBV30; D not certain. V dropped 5 bases and J dropped 9 bases, with 15 bases sitting between them. CDR3 size: 12 residues. The germline V gene has CDR1 GTSNPN and CDR2 SVGIG (reference sequence). The CDR3 reads CAWGKVGGTQYF. CDR3 DNA sequence: TGTGCCTGGGGGAAAGTAGGTGGCACGCAGTATTTT.

The chain carries TRBV19 and TRBJ2-7, with D possibly being TRBD2 (6 bases). The V end lost 6 bases, the J end lost 5 bases, and 14 bases lay between the germline ends. Germline V gene data show CDR1 as LNHDA and CDR2 as SQIVND (reference sequence). The CDR3 consists of 13 residues. CDR3: CASRPGAGNEQYF. For the CDR3, the DNA is TGTGCCAGTAGACCGGGAGCTGGAAACGAGCAGTACTTC.

This clone was seen a handful of times. The V gene is TRBV7-8, the J gene TRBJ2-3; no clear D gene. Germline V lookup: CDR1 SGHVS, CDR2 FQNEAQ. Between the trimmed V and J ends, which lost 0 bases and 5 bases, there was a span of 0 bases. The CDR3 sequence is 11 residues long. CDR3 sequence reads: CASSLADTQYF. The CDR3 coding sequence is TGTGCCAGCAGCTTAGCAGATACGCAGTATTTT.

The V call is TRBV4-3, the J call TRBJ2-3; TRBD2 matches 9 bases. CDR3 length: 16 residues. The V gene's germline CDR1 is LGHNA and CDR2 YSLEER. The ends lost 2 bases at V and 4 bases at J; junction bases unmatched: 7. CDR3 bases: TGCGCCAGCAGCCAAAGGGCCGGGACTAGCCCAGATACGCAGTATTTT. Translation: CASSQRAGTSPDTQYF.

The sample holds one count of this clone. The chain combines TRBV18 with TRBJ2-2; the match to TRBD1 covers 7 bases. Germline CDR1 and CDR2: KGHSH and LQKENI. This CDR3 has 21 amino acids. The trim removed 4 bases at V and 1 base at J, leaving 21 bases unmatched. CDR3 sequence (DNA): TGTGCCAGCTCACAATGGATAAGACAGGGAACGGGCGCTCAGAACACCGGGGAGCTGTTTTTT. It is translated as CASSQWIRQGTGAQNTGELFF.

The V gene is TRBV25-1, the J gene TRBJ2-1; D remains unclear. The CDR3 has 14 amino acids. Germline V gives CDR1 MGHDK, CDR2 SYGVNS. Trimming stripped 3 bases from V and 0 bases from J, with 6 bases between. CDR3 region: CASSERFSYNEQFF. The CDR3, as DNA: TGTGCCAGCAGTGAGAGATTCTCCTACAATGAGCAGTTCTTC.